This TCR beta chain was sequenced for a study of shared clonotypes between healthy human individuals. Study in general: Serving as donors were two women and a few men, whose ages spanned 18 to 49.

Investigators spread the genomic DNA of each subset evenly over several immunoSEQ plates. Per the original data handling: In the immunoSEQ data, sequences were junction-only and lacked quality scores, so filtering differed. Sequenced by immunoSEQ multiplex PCR; TCRdb stores in-frame clones only, minus some. Clone size and V and J calls were adopted from that table, with D and trimming inferred from the DNA. The table has approximately 500,000 clones, 75% to 80% seen once; the top ten hold around 12%. Per germline, CDR1 MRHNA and CDR2 SNTAGT. The J segment lost 6 bases and the V segment lost 6 bases, leaving 8 bases of the junction unmatched. The CDR3 is 15 residues long. Nashville, Tennessee was home to all donors, who were Caucasian adults.

The chain uses TRBV6-4 and TRBJ2-1; TRBD2 matches 10 bases. The material sequenced was PBMCs. The sequence derives from a woman between 40 and 50 years old in good health. Some clones in this sample may be carry-over from other donors' samples. This CDR3 is CASSETSGATNEQFF. CDR3 DNA sequence: TGTGCCAGCAGCGAAACTAGCGGGGCCACCAATGAGCAGTTCTTC.